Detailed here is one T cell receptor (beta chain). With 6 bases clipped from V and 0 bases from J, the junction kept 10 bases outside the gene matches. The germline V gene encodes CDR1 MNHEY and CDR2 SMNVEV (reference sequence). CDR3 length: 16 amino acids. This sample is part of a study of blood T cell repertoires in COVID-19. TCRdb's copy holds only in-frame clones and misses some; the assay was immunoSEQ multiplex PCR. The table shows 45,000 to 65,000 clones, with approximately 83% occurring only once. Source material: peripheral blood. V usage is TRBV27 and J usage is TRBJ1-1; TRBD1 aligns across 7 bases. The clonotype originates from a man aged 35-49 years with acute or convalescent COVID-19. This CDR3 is CASSLNRGLMNTEAFF. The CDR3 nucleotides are TGTGCCAGCAGCTTAAACAGGGGACTCATGAACACTGAAGCTTTCTTT.